The 25 T cell receptor beta chains listed next were all sequenced from one sample in a study of blood T cell dynamics during melanoma immunotherapy (TCRdb year 2020). The time point label of this sample denotes: pre-treatment baseline. Library prep was done by the immunoSEQ multiplex PCR assay. The table comes from immuneACCESS by way of TCRdb, which keeps in-frame sequences with V and J called. Part of the clones is missing from these tables; in studies checked, under half for an unresolved V gene and the rest for unknown reasons. This sample gives around 3,500 clones in total; roughly 90% of them show up just once. About 0.52% of the sample goes to the ten largest clones. The material sequenced was effector memory CD8+ T cells from blood, taken from a patient treated with checkpoint blockade. The receptor set was obtained from a human donor with melanoma.

This chain connects TRBV7-8 to TRBJ2-1; 9 bases match TRBD2. There are 20 residues in the CDR3. With V trimmed by 2 bases and J by 0 bases, 14 bases remained unmatched. Germline CDR1 reads SGHVS; CDR2 reads FQNEAQ. As DNA, the CDR3 is TGTGCCAGCAGCTTATTGCCGGGACTAGCTGAACCGAGCTCCTACAATGAGCAGTTCTTC. This sequence encodes CASSLLPGLAEPSSYNEQFF.

The genes are TRBV15 and TRBJ2-1; the D is unclear. Trimming left V 5 bases short and J 7 bases short, with 15 bases between. CDR3 size: 14 residues. Germline V lookup: CDR1 LNHNV, CDR2 YYDKDF (reference sequence). CDR3 DNA: TGTGCCACCAGCGGGTTACGACGTGTTAATGAGCAGTTCTTC. This gives the protein CATSGLRRVNEQFF.

This chain uses TRBV30 with TRBJ2-7; D ambiguous. CDR3 length: 11 amino acids. CDR1 is GTSNPN, CDR2 SVGIG, per germline (reference sequence). V lost 0 bases to trimming and J lost 3 bases, with 3 bases between them. This chain's CDR3 is CAWSVSYEQYF. In DNA form, the CDR3 reads TGTGCCTGGAGTGTAAGCTACGAGCAGTACTTC.

CDR3 coding DNA: TGCGCCAGCAGCCAGGGGGCCGGTCTAGCGGGAGGGTCCGGGGAGCTGTTTTTT. Protein: CASSQGAGLAGGSGELFF. The J gene is TRBJ2-2, the V gene TRBV4-1; 12 bases are a match to TRBD2. This CDR3 comprises 18 residues. Per the germline V gene, CDR1 is MGHRA and CDR2 is YSYEKL. Losses at the gene ends were 3 bases for V and 6 bases for J; bases not matched to a gene: 11.

CDR3 amino acids: CASSVNLAGTDTQYF. In DNA form, the CDR3 reads TGTGCCAGCAGCGTAAATCTAGCGGGAACAGATACGCAGTATTTT. This chain joins TRBV9 and TRBJ2-3; 9 bases fit TRBD2. Unmatched junction bases numbered 3, after V lost 1 base and J lost 3 bases. In germline, CDR1 is SGDLS, CDR2 YYNGEE. This CDR3 comprises 15 residues. The complete variable domain, with remaining parts taken from reference TRBV9 and TRBJ2-3, reads DSGVTQTPKHLITATGQRVTLRCSPRSGDLSVYWYQQSLDQGLQFLIQYYNGEERAKGNILERFSAQQFPDLHSELNLSSLELGDSALYFCASSVNLAGTDTQYFGPGTRLTVL.

The chain carries TRBV9 and TRBJ2-3, with TRBD2 as a possible D gene (6 bases). V was shortened by 4 bases and J by 2 bases, with 20 bases between the two germline ends. This CDR3 has 17 residues. CDR1 is SGDLS, CDR2 YYNGEE, per germline. CDR3 in DNA: TGTGCCAGCAGCCACCACCTTGGGGACTCCAACACAGATACGCAGTATTTT. Translating gives CASSHHLGDSNTDTQYF.

CDR3 amino acids: CASSQEDVSYEQYF. As DNA, the CDR3 is TGCGCCAGCAGCCAGGAGGACGTCTCCTACGAGCAGTACTTC. The chain couples TRBV4-3 to TRBJ2-7; D is perhaps TRBD2 (5 bases). The germline CDR1 and CDR2 sequences are LGHNA and YSLEER. The CDR3 spans 14 residues. Trimming removed 3 bases from V and 0 bases from J, with 9 bases in between.

This chain joins TRBV13 and TRBJ1-1; D unresolved. Trimming removed 6 bases at V and 4 bases at J, with 15 bases between. Germline V gene lookup returns CDR1 PRHDT and CDR2 FYEKMQ (reference sequence). The CDR3 has 14 residues. In DNA form, the CDR3 reads TGTGCCAGCAGTCCCACCCGGACTGGCACTGAAGCTTTCTTT. It encodes CASSPTRTGTEAFF.

The chain combines TRBV11-3 with TRBJ2-1; 8 positions match TRBD2. V gave up 7 bases and J gave up 4 bases; unmatched junction bases: 12. The CDR3 is made up of 16 amino acids. The germline CDR1 and CDR2 sequences are SGHNT and YENEEA. CDR3 sequence (DNA): TGTGCCAGCAAGAGTTATGTACGGGAGGGGTACAATGAGCAGTTCTTC. Protein product: CASKSYVREGYNEQFF.

J is TRBJ2-3 and V is TRBV4-3; D not certain. Deletions cut 0 bases from V and 3 bases from J, with 13 bases between. Germline CDR1 is LGHNA and CDR2 is YSLEER. CDR3 length: 16 amino acids. In nucleotides, the CDR3 is TGCGCCAGCAGCCAAGATCCCCTAGTGGGGACAGATACGCAGTATTTT. Translation: CASSQDPLVGTDTQYF.

The rearrangement uses TRBV4-3 and TRBJ1-5; D uncertain. The CDR3 is made up of 16 amino acids. Trimming shortened V by 1 base and J by 4 bases, and 14 bases separated the two germline ends. Per germline, CDR1 LGHNA and CDR2 YSLEER. The DNA for the CDR3 is TGCGCCAGCAGCCAAGGAATTGGACGGTCTAATCAGCCCCAGCATTTT. It translates to CASSQGIGRSNQPQHF.

The rearrangement uses TRBV9 and TRBJ1-2; D might be TRBD1 (5 bases). CDR3 length: 16 residues. Germline-derived CDR1 and CDR2 are SGDLS and YYNGEE. The germline V and J ends were trimmed by 0 bases and 3 bases, with 15 bases remaining between them. The CDR3 reads CASSVGGSGSYYGYTF. The CDR3 bases are TGTGCCAGCAGCGTAGGGGGGTCGGGGTCATACTATGGCTACACCTTC.

V and J are TRBV7-1 and TRBJ2-1, with 10 bases matching TRBD2. TRBV7-1 is an ORF for which the function is uncertain. J was trimmed by 6 bases and V by 4 bases; bases with no gene match: 15. The CDR3 consists of 18 residues. CDR3 sequence (DNA): TGTGCCAGCAGCTTAGGTGGGGCTCTAGCGGGAGCCGGCAATGAGCAGTTCTTC. Amino acids: CASSLGGALAGAGNEQFF.

The CDR3 sequence is CASSPRQGGSYEQYF. The CDR3 DNA is TGTGCCAGCTCCCCCCGGCAGGGCGGCTCCTACGAGCAGTACTTC. The chain couples TRBV11-3 to TRBJ2-7, with D possibly TRBD1 on 5 matching bases. There are 15 residues in the CDR3. Trimming stripped 8 bases from V and 0 bases from J, with 17 bases between. From germline, CDR1 is SGHNT and CDR2 YENEEA.

The rearrangement joins TRBV7-9 to TRBJ2-3; D could derive from TRBD1 or TRBD2 (5 bases each). The V gene's germline CDR1 is SEHNR and CDR2 FQNEAQ (reference sequence). The V gene lost 7 bases and the J gene lost 6 bases, with 14 bases spanning the gap. The CDR3 has 13 residues. CDR3 sequence reads: CASTGTGPDTQYF. The CDR3 nucleotides read TGTGCCAGCACCGGAACGGGGCCCGATACGCAGTATTTT.

V usage is TRBV6-4 and J usage is TRBJ1-2; D not resolved. Per the germline V gene, CDR1 is MRHNA and CDR2 is SNTAGT. The CDR3 is 14 residues long. Trimming pared 0 bases from V and 2 bases from J, leaving 7 bases between. The CDR3 nucleotides read TGTGCCAGCAGTGACTCTTACAGAAACTATGGCTACACCTTC. As protein: CASSDSYRNYGYTF.

This chain uses TRBV11-2 with TRBJ2-1; 8 nucleotides agree with TRBD1. Looked up from germline, CDR1 is SGHAT and CDR2 is FQNNGV. CDR3 length equals 15 residues. V gave up 4 bases and J gave up 7 bases; unmatched junction bases: 9. The CDR3 region is CASSSGTGGINEQFF. CDR3 coding DNA: TGTGCCAGCAGCTCCGGGACAGGAGGCATAAATGAGCAGTTCTTC.

This clone has just one count. The chain employs TRBV6-5 and TRBJ1-2, with D perhaps matching TRBD1 (6 bases). The CDR3 is 14 amino acids. Trimming took off 4 bases at V and 3 bases at J, with 12 bases between the two ends. The V gene's germline CDR1 is MNHEY and CDR2 SVGAGI. The DNA of the CDR3 is TGTGCCAGCAGTTCCCTGACAGGAGACTATGGCTACACCTTC. Encoded protein: CASSSLTGDYGYTF.

The V and J genes are TRBV28 and TRBJ2-1; 7 positions agree with TRBD1. Germline CDR1 and CDR2: MDHEN and SYDVKM. V was pared by 2 bases and J by 2 bases, with 9 bases of the junction left unmatched. This CDR3 spans 17 amino acids. The CDR3 DNA follows: TGTGCCAGCAGTTTACCCCGGACAGGTACAACCTACAATGAGCAGTTCTTC. This encodes CASSLPRTGTTYNEQFF.

The chain links TRBV27 to TRBJ2-1; D uncertain. Germline CDR1 is MNHEY and CDR2 is SMNVEV (reference sequence). The CDR3 is made up of 11 amino acids. V lost 1 base, J lost 9 bases, and 4 bases lay in between. This CDR3 is CASSLFSEQFF. The CDR3 DNA reads as TGTGCCAGCAGTTTATTCAGTGAGCAGTTCTTC.

V is TRBV28 and J is TRBJ2-6; 8 bases are shared with TRBD1. The germline CDR1 and CDR2 sequences are MDHEN and SYDVKM. The V gene end was trimmed by 0 bases and the J gene end by 2 bases; junction bases not matched to a gene: 3. CDR3 size: 17 residues. CDR3 nucleotides: TGTGCCAGCAGTTTATGGTCAGGGGGCGCTGGGGCCAACGTCCTGACTTTC. This codes for CASSLWSGGAGANVLTF.

This chain uses TRBV30 with TRBJ2-7; no definite D call. The germline CDR1 and CDR2 sequences are GTSNPN and SVGIG (reference sequence). The CDR3 has 14 amino acids. The V and J ends lost 6 bases and 3 bases respectively, with 18 bases between them. The DNA for the CDR3 is TGTGCCTGTGGGGATGTGGATTGGGGCTACGAGCAGTACTTC. This gives the protein CACGDVDWGYEQYF.

The chain recombines TRBV6-1 with TRBJ1-1; D gene unclear. The CDR3 extends over 11 amino acids. V dropped 2 bases and J dropped 9 bases, with 7 bases sitting between them. In germline, CDR1 is MNHNS, CDR2 SASEGT. The CDR3 DNA sequence: TGTGCCAGCAGTGAATCCAGGAAAGCTTTCTTT. Amino acid sequence: CASSESRKAFF.

The rearrangement links TRBV6-1 to TRBJ2-1, with no clear D. Germline V lookup: CDR1 MNHNS, CDR2 SASEGT. The V gene lost 1 base and the J gene lost 5 bases, with 6 bases spanning the gap. The CDR3 is 13 residues long. The CDR3 sequence: CASSEGVDNEQFF. The CDR3 nucleotides are TGTGCCAGCAGTGAAGGTGTTGACAATGAGCAGTTCTTC.

This chain joins TRBV7-2 and TRBJ2-1; D is unresolved. Trimming cost V 5 bases and J 4 bases, with 12 bases left between them. The CDR3 sequence is 14 residues long. CDR1 SGHTA and CDR2 FQGNSA come from the germline V gene. CDR3 residues: CASSPGATYNEQFF. The CDR3 DNA follows: TGTGCCAGCAGCCCCGGAGCGACTTACAATGAGCAGTTCTTC.